This TCR beta chain was recorded in a study of blood T cell repertoires in COVID-19. The wider study: From T cells, B-cell-depleted T cells, or PBMCs came the material, which was cDNA or gDNA.

Repertoires were generated with immunoSEQ multiplex PCR, while TCRdb's copy carries only in-frame clones and drops some. The sample has approximately 82,000 clones; around four fifths are singletons. The CDR3 covers 18 residues. Germline CDR1 reads SGHDT; CDR2 reads YYEEEE. With 2 bases removed from V and 2 bases from J, the gap between germline ends came to 23 bases. This sequence joins TRBV5-6 and TRBJ2-7, with D possibly matching TRBD2 (5 bases). This TCR derives from a woman aged 55 to 70 with acute or convalescent COVID-19. Sequenced input: peripheral blood. The CDR3 here is CASSLLRRPSFGPYEQYF. DNA of the CDR3: TGTGCCAGCAGCTTACTCCGTCGTCCTAGCTTTGGCCCCTACGAGCAGTACTTC.